These 20 T cell receptor beta chains originate from one sample sequenced in a study of T-cell memory formation after mild COVID-19. Using its own MiXCR run on the 5' RACE reads, TCRdb lists one record per CDR3 protein. This sample has approximately 500,000 distinct CDR3 sequences, with roughly 25% found just once. Material: PBMCs or a T cell subset sorted from them (not recorded which). Source of these receptors: an adult woman who had mild COVID-19 (a few samples of this study predate the infection). Cell type and time point are not known.

The chain has TRBV7-9 and TRBJ1-2, with no clear D. This CDR3 contains 11 residues. V was pared by 0 bases and J by 9 bases, with 5 bases between. CDR1 is SEHNR, CDR2 FQNEAQ, per germline (reference sequence). The CDR3 region is CASSLASRYTF. CDR3 in DNA: TGTGCCAGCAGCTTAGCTTCCCGCTACACCTTC.

This clonotype was counted only a few times. The chain links TRBV10-3 to TRBJ2-2; 8 positions match TRBD2. With 5 bases clipped from V and 5 bases from J, the junction kept 7 bases outside the gene matches. From germline, CDR1 is ENHRY and CDR2 SYGVKD. The CDR3 contains 15 residues. CDR3 amino acids: CAISRLAGKTGELFF. The CDR3, as DNA: TGTGCCATCAGTCGGCTAGCGGGCAAGACCGGGGAGCTGTTTTTT.

This clonotype was picked up a small number of times. J is TRBJ2-5 and V is TRBV7-2; 15 nucleotides align to TRBD2. There are 17 residues in the CDR3. The germline gives CDR1 SGHTA, CDR2 FQGNSA. V shed 5 bases and J 4 bases; nucleotides not matched to a gene: 8. DNA of the CDR3: TGTGCCAGCAGCCTGGGACTAGCGGGGGGACGGGGAGAGACCCAGTACTTC. Its protein is CASSLGLAGGRGETQYF.

The V gene is TRBV24-1, the J gene TRBJ2-3, with 10 positions matching TRBD2. V shed 4 bases, J shed 4 bases, and the junction held 7 bases outside the gene matches. Germline-derived CDR1 and CDR2 are KGHDR and SFDVKD. The CDR3 contains 16 residues. The CDR3 spells CATSDRAGGPADTQYF. Written as DNA, the CDR3 is TGTGCCACCAGTGACCGAGCGGGAGGGCCTGCAGATACGCAGTATTTT.

The V call is TRBV7-2, the J call TRBJ2-1; 14 nucleotides align to TRBD2. The ends lost 2 bases at V and 10 bases at J; junction bases unmatched: 13. CDR3 length: 18 amino acids. CDR1 is SGHTA, CDR2 FQGNSA, per germline. The CDR3 bases are TGTGCCAGCAGCTTACTCCCCCCGGGACTAGCGGGAGTCGGGGAGCAGTTCTTC. As protein: CASSLLPPGLAGVGEQFF.

This clonotype was detected only a few times. The V and J genes are TRBV20-1 and TRBJ1-2; 8 positions agree with TRBD1. The CDR3 spans 14 residues. After removal of 4 bases from V and 13 bases from J, the junction contained 17 bases not matched to a gene. The germline V gene has CDR1 DFQATT and CDR2 SNEGSKA (reference sequence). CDR3 coding DNA: TGCAGTGCTACCCTCCCAGGGGGCAGAGTTTATCGCACCTTC. The encoded protein is CSATLPGGRVYRTF.

The gene calls are TRBV12-3 or TRBV12-4 and TRBJ2-7, with a tentative D call TRBD2 (5 bases). This CDR3 is built from 14 residues. Trimming took off 3 bases at V and 3 bases at J, with 12 bases between the two ends. The CDR3 DNA is TGTGCCAGCAGTTTGCGAGCGGACCGCTACGAGCAGTACTTC. Protein product: CASSLRADRYEQYF.

This clonotype has only a few counts. V usage is TRBV24-1 and J usage is TRBJ2-3, with D hard to call. CDR3 length: 16 residues. Trimming removed 4 bases from V and 4 bases from J, with 17 bases in between. Germline V lookup: CDR1 KGHDR, CDR2 SFDVKD. CDR3 bases: TGTGCCACCAGTGACCTAATTTTCGGCGGATCAGATACGCAGTATTTT. This gives the protein CATSDLIFGGSDTQYF.

The V and J genes are TRBV12-3 or TRBV12-4 and TRBJ1-2; no clear D. The CDR3 has 12 residues. The V end was cut by 7 bases, the J end by 4 bases, with 10 bases between. The DNA for the CDR3 is TGTGCCAGCACCTTAGAGGGCTATGGCTACACCTTC. As protein: CASTLEGYGYTF.

V usage is TRBV6-4 and J usage is TRBJ2-1; 11 bases are a match to TRBD2. The CDR3 extends over 15 amino acids. The V gene end was trimmed by 6 bases and the J gene end by 5 bases; junction bases not matched to a gene: 6. Germline lookup yields CDR1 MRHNA and CDR2 SNTAGT. CDR3 DNA sequence: TGTGCCAGCAGCAGACTAGCGGGGCCCAACAATGAGCAGTTCTTC. Amino acids: CASSRLAGPNNEQFF.

This chain connects TRBV7-9 to TRBJ1-4; D is undetermined. Trimming left V 7 bases short and J 0 bases short, with 18 bases between. The length of the CDR3 is 17 residues. Germline V CDR1 and CDR2: SEHNR, FQNEAQ (reference sequence). CDR3 in DNA: TGTGCCAGCACCGCCCCCAGGAGATTTGCAACTAATGAAAAACTGTTTTTT. This translates into CASTAPRRFATNEKLFF.

Details on this clonotype: The conserved phenylalanine or tryptophan normally closing the CDR3 is absent here, so this likely arose from a read error. The chain carries TRBV2 and TRBJ2-1, with D perhaps matching TRBD1 (6 bases). Germline-derived CDR1 and CDR2 are SNHLY and FYNNEI. Trimming cost V 0 bases and J 2 bases, with 11 bases left between them. This CDR3 region has 16 residues. The CDR3 loop is CASSEAGRGTYNEQFL. CDR3 nucleotides: TGTGCCAGCAGTGAAGCGGGCAGGGGTACCTACAATGAGCAGTTCTTA.

The gene calls are TRBV7-2 and TRBJ2-5; D might be TRBD2 (6 bases). V was trimmed by 5 bases and J by 2 bases, leaving 15 bases between them. CDR1 is SGHTA, CDR2 FQGNSA, per germline. This CDR3 contains 15 residues. This chain's CDR3 is CASSVTGVGQETQYF. DNA for the CDR3: TGTGCCAGCAGCGTCACGGGAGTCGGGCAAGAGACCCAGTACTTC.

Many counts were recorded for this clonotype. The chain carries TRBV7-2 and TRBJ2-5, with 11 bases matching TRBD1. CDR1 and CDR2 (germline): SGHTA, FQGNSA. The V and J ends lost 1 base and 5 bases, in that order; junction bases with no gene match: 0. CDR3 length: 14 residues. The CDR3 DNA sequence: TGTGCCAGCAGCTTAGGGACAGGGGGCGAGACCCAGTACTTC. The encoded protein is CASSLGTGGETQYF. The whole variable domain, remainder taken from reference TRBV7-2 and TRBJ2-5, is GAGVSQSPSNKVTEKGKDVELRCDPISGHTALYWYRQSLGQGLEFLIYFQGNSAPDKSGLPSDRFSAERTGGSVSTLTIQRTQQEDSAVYLCASSLGTGGETQYFGPGTRLLVL.

The chain combines TRBV7-2 with TRBJ1-2, with D possibly being TRBD1 (6 bases). There are 15 residues in the CDR3. Germline loops: CDR1 SGHTA, CDR2 FQGNSA. V dropped 5 bases and J dropped 2 bases, with 15 bases sitting between them. CDR3 sequence reads: CASSHRVMANYGYTF. CDR3 nucleotide sequence: TGTGCCAGCAGCCACAGGGTCATGGCGAACTATGGCTACACCTTC. The complete variable domain, with remaining parts taken from reference TRBV7-2 and TRBJ1-2, reads GAGVSQSPSNKVTEKGKDVELRCDPISGHTALYWYRQSLGQGLEFLIYFQGNSAPDKSGLPSDRFSAERTGGSVSTLTIQRTQQEDSAVYLCASSHRVMANYGYTFGSGTRLTVV.

The chain uses TRBV20-1 and TRBJ2-3; 14 bases agree with TRBD2. V lost 7 bases and J lost 1; bases outside the gene matches: 7. Germline-derived CDR1 and CDR2 are DFQATT and SNEGSKA (reference sequence). CDR3 length equals 16 residues. Here the CDR3 reads CSVRTSGRHGTDTQYF. The CDR3 DNA reads TGCAGTGTTCGGACTAGCGGGAGGCATGGCACAGATACGCAGTATTTT.

J is TRBJ2-7 and V is TRBV29-1; TRBD2 matches at 10 bases. Unmatched junction bases numbered 13, after V lost 3 bases and J lost 2 bases. Germline-derived CDR1 and CDR2 are SQVTM and ANQGSEA. The length of the CDR3 is 17 residues. The CDR3: CSVEAMSGRALTYEQYF. As DNA, the CDR3 is TGCAGCGTTGAGGCGATGAGCGGGAGGGCCCTTACCTACGAGCAGTACTTC.

The rearrangement uses TRBV20-1 and TRBJ1-4; D not certain. V lost 6 bases, J lost 0 bases, and 11 bases lay in between. The CDR3 covers 14 residues. CDR1 and CDR2 (germline): DFQATT, SNEGSKA (reference sequence). The CDR3 sequence: CSAPLSATNEKLFF. CDR3 nucleotide sequence: TGCAGTGCCCCGCTCTCAGCAACTAATGAAAAACTGTTTTTT.

The V gene is TRBV29-1, the J gene TRBJ1-2; 7 nucleotides match TRBD1. Germline V lookup: CDR1 SQVTM, CDR2 ANQGSEA. With 5 bases clipped from V and 4 bases from J, the junction kept 10 bases outside the gene matches. This CDR3 has 14 residues. The CDR3 DNA follows: TGCAGCGTTCCTATAGGACAGGCCGGCTATGGCTACACCTTC. Residues: CSVPIGQAGYGYTF.

The V gene is TRBV18, the J gene TRBJ2-1; the D gene is possibly TRBD2 (5 bases). CDR1 is KGHSH and CDR2 is LQKENI in the germline V gene. V lost 1 base and J 6 bases, leaving 7 bases between the germline ends. The CDR3 is 13 amino acids. The CDR3 loop is CASSPRTSNEQFF. CDR3 in DNA: TGTGCCAGCTCACCACGTACTAGCAATGAGCAGTTCTTC.